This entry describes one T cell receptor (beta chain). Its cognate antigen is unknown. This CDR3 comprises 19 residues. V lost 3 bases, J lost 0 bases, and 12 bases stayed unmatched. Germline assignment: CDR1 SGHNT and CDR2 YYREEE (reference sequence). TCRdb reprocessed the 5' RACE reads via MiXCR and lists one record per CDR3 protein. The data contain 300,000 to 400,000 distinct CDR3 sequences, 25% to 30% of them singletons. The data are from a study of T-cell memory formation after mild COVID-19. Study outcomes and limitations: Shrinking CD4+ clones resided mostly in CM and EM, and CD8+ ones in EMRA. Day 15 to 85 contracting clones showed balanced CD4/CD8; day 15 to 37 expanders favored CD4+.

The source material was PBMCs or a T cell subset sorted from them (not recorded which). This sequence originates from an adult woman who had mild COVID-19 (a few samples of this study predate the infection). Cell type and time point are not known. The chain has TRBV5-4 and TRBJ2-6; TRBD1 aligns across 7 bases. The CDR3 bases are TGTGCCAGCAGCTCAGGAAGGGACAGCATAAGCTCTGGGGCCAACGTCCTGACTTTC. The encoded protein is CASSSGRDSISSGANVLTF.